Described below is a single TCR beta chain sequence and its context. Its antigen is not known. The study drew donors from healthy Caucasian individuals in Russia aged roughly 6 to 100. Germline V CDR1 and CDR2: MGHDK, SYGVNS. The length of the CDR3 is 16 residues. With V trimmed by 6 bases and J by 2 bases, 10 bases remained unmatched. This sample was included in a study of blood T cells in healthy people across ages. The authors ran a second PCR of 7 to 11 cycles using a sample-barcoded 5' primer and a J-beta primer mix. Every cDNA molecule bore a tag from a template-switch adaptor containing 12 random nucleotides. Using its own MiXCR run on the 5' RACE reads, TCRdb lists one record per CDR3 protein. The profile shows about 1.1 million distinct CDR3 sequences, more than 30% of them singletons. Whole-study results and caveats: Reliance upon unsorted PBMCs precluded definitive naive versus antigen-experienced comparison. It was found that TCR beta diversity correlated strongly with the percentage of naive T cells.

This sequence originates from a man aged 18-30 years in good health. The V and J genes are TRBV25-1 and TRBJ2-7; 10 bases are a match to TRBD1. Input material: blood. The CDR3 is CASRTGTGDLTYEQYF. For the CDR3, the DNA is TGTGCCAGCAGAACCGGGACAGGGGACCTCACCTACGAGCAGTACTTC.